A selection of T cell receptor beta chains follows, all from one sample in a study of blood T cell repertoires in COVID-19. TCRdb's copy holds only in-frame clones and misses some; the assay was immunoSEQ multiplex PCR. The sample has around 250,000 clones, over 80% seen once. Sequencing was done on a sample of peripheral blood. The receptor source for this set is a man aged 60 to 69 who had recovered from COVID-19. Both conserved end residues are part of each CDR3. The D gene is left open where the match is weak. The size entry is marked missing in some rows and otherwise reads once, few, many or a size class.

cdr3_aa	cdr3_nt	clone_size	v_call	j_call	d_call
CASSNSGTGWQPQHF	TGTGCCAGCAGCAATTCCGGGACAGGGTGGCAGCCCCAGCATTTT	-	TRBV21-1	TRBJ1-5	-
CASTLGNNEKLFF	TGTGCCAGCACCCTCGGGAATAATGAAAAACTGTTTTTT	-	TRBV7-9	TRBJ1-4	-
CASSMQGSTDTQYF	TGTGCCAGTAGTATGCAGGGATCCACAGATACGCAGTATTTT	-	TRBV19	TRBJ2-3	-
CASSIDRGLPGTGELFF	TGTGCCAGTAGTATAGATCGTGGGCTTCCGGGGACCGGGGAGCTGTTTTTT	-	TRBV19	TRBJ2-2	-
CASRNRGLETQYF	TGTGCCAGCAGGAACAGGGGGCTGGAGACCCAGTACTTC	-	TRBV2	TRBJ2-5	TRBD1
CASSQGGGARNQPQHF	TGTGCCAGCAGCCAAGGGGGAGGGGCCCGGAATCAGCCCCAGCATTTT	few	TRBV3-1/TRBV3-2	TRBJ1-5	-
CSVYMSNSTDTQYF	TGCAGCGTTTACATGTCAAACAGCACAGATACGCAGTATTTT	-	TRBV29-1	TRBJ2-3	-
CSVEVWTGMDGYTF	TGCAGCGTTGAAGTTTGGACAGGTATGGATGGCTACACCTTC	-	TRBV29-1	TRBJ1-2	TRBD1
CASSLAGTANTEAFF	TGCGCCAGCAGCTTGGCAGGGACAGCTAACACTGAAGCTTTCTTT	-	TRBV5-1	TRBJ1-1	TRBD1
CASSQEASVQYF	TGTGCCAGCAGCCAAGAGGCTTCTGTGCAGTACTTC	-	TRBV3-1/TRBV3-2	TRBJ2-7	-
CASSRPGQGAGYGYTF	TGTGCCAGCAGCCGCCCGGGACAGGGGGCCGGCTATGGCTACACCTTC	-	TRBV16	TRBJ1-2	TRBD1
CASSQGRLDNEQFF	TGTGCCAGCAGTCAGGGGCGTTTAGACAATGAGCAGTTCTTC	-	TRBV2	TRBJ2-1	-
CAWSAAGTGAHEQYF	TGTGCCTGGAGCGCTGCCGGGACAGGGGCCCACGAGCAGTACTTC	-	TRBV30	TRBJ2-7	TRBD1
CASRQAGAGGYGYTF	TGTGCCAGCAGGCAAGCGGGCGCTGGTGGCTATGGCTACACCTTC	-	TRBV7-8	TRBJ1-2	-
CASSLAGRQGALGYTF	TGTGCCAGCAGCTTAGCGGGGAGACAGGGGGCCTTGGGCTACACCTTC	-	TRBV7-9	TRBJ1-2	TRBD1
CASSKEQGPYGYTF	TGTGCCAGCAGCAAGGAACAGGGGCCCTATGGCTACACCTTC	once	TRBV3-1/TRBV3-2	TRBJ1-2	TRBD1
CAISERGQGPYEQYF	TGTGCCATCAGTGAGAGAGGACAGGGTCCCTACGAGCAGTACTTC	-	TRBV10-3	TRBJ2-7	TRBD1
CASSGRGSNQPQHF	TGTGCCAGCAGTGGCAGGGGGAGCAATCAGCCCCAGCATTTT	once	TRBV25-1	TRBJ1-5	TRBD1
CASSHRTGGNYEQYF	TGTGCCAGCAGCCACCGGACAGGGGGCAACTACGAGCAGTACTTC	-	TRBV14	TRBJ2-7	TRBD1
CASSSISGARGEQYF	TGTGCCAGCAGTTCTATTAGCGGGGCCCGGGGCGAGCAGTACTTC	-	TRBV2	TRBJ2-7	TRBD2
CASSAGTGVTGELFF	TGTGCCAGCAGTGCCGGGACAGGGGTCACCGGGGAGCTGTTTTTT	-	TRBV2	TRBJ2-2	TRBD1
CASSQMTLRTDTQYF	TGTGCCAGCAGCCAGATGACTCTGCGCACAGATACGCAGTATTTT	-	TRBV9	TRBJ2-3	-
CASSPRNTEAFF	TGTGCCAGCAGTCCCAGAAACACTGAAGCTTTCTTT	-	TRBV12-3/TRBV12-4	TRBJ1-1	-
CASSSTKTGSRMPQHF	TGTGCCAGCAGCTCGACAAAAACAGGGAGCAGGATGCCCCAGCATTTT	-	TRBV28	TRBJ1-5	-
CASSLVIAGTDTQYF	TGCGCCAGCAGCTTGGTAATAGCGGGGACAGATACGCAGTATTTT	-	TRBV5-1	TRBJ2-3	TRBD2
CASSRQTSVPYNEQFF	TGTGCCAGCAGCCGGCAGACTAGCGTCCCCTACAATGAGCAGTTCTTC	few	TRBV5-4	TRBJ2-1	TRBD2
CASSLMDGLSNQPQHF	TGTGCCAGCAGCTTGATGGACGGACTAAGCAATCAGCCCCAGCATTTT	-	TRBV5-5	TRBJ1-5	-
CASRVSAGVGELFF	TGCGCCAGCAGGGTCTCGGCGGGGGTCGGGGAGCTGTTTTTT	-	TRBV10-2	TRBJ2-2	TRBD2
CASSIRGTSGSSDTQYF	TGTGCCAGTAGTATAAGGGGGACTAGCGGGAGTTCAGATACGCAGTATTTT	-	TRBV19	TRBJ2-3	TRBD2
CASSDKTVGSPLHF	TGTGCCAGCAGTGACAAGACAGTAGGTTCACCCCTCCACTTT	-	TRBV6-4	TRBJ1-6	-
CASSRETGSPGELFF	TGTGCCAGCAGTCGCGAAACAGGGAGCCCCGGGGAGCTGTTTTTT	-	TRBV11-2	TRBJ2-2	-
CASSQVQGIGIGNEQFF	TGTGCCAGCAGCCAAGTACAGGGAATTGGTATTGGGAATGAGCAGTTCTTC	-	TRBV3-1/TRBV3-2	TRBJ2-1	-
CARGLGRAEKLFF	TGTGCCAGAGGTTTGGGCAGGGCTGAAAAACTGTTTTTT	-	TRBV19	TRBJ1-4	-
CASSLEVPRGEKLFF	TGCGCCAGCAGCTTGGAGGTCCCCAGGGGTGAAAAACTGTTTTTT	-	TRBV5-1	TRBJ1-4	-
CASIGLAGGGANVLTF	TGTGCCAGCATAGGACTAGCGGGGGGTGGGGCCAACGTCCTGACTTTC	once	TRBV6-6	TRBJ2-6	TRBD2
CASSQEGIAGAPNF	TGTGCCAGCAGCCAAGAGGGGATAGCGGGGGCCCCCAACTTC	-	TRBV3-1/TRBV3-2	TRBJ2-5	TRBD2
CAWSPPYPPVTEAFF	TGTGCCTGGAGTCCCCCTTACCCCCCAGTGACTGAAGCTTTCTTT	few	TRBV30	TRBJ1-1	-
CASMRLWQNSGNTIYF	TGTGCCAGCATGAGGCTGTGGCAGAACTCTGGAAACACCATATATTTT	-	TRBV2	TRBJ1-3	-
CASGQILRDGYTF	TGTGCCAGCGGACAAATCCTCCGGGATGGCTACACCTTC	-	TRBV6-6	TRBJ1-2	-
CASSMPGLNTEAFF	TGTGCCAGTAGTATGCCGGGGTTGAACACTGAAGCTTTCTTT	-	TRBV19	TRBJ1-1	-
CASSFGGTSYNEQFF	TGTGCCAGCAGTTTCGGGGGGACATCCTACAATGAGCAGTTCTTC	-	TRBV28	TRBJ2-1	-
CASSSRGLAGGSAYEQYF	TGTGCCAGCAGCTCCCGGGGACTAGCGGGGGGGAGCGCCTACGAGCAGTACTTC	-	TRBV7-2	TRBJ2-7	TRBD2
CASDMTGGVVENTGELFF	TGTGCCAGCGACATGACAGGGGGTGTCGTTGAGAACACCGGGGAGCTGTTTTTT	once	TRBV2	TRBJ2-2	TRBD1
CASSQQTGGGPGANVLTF	TGTGCCAGCAGCCAACAAACAGGGGGTGGTCCTGGGGCCAACGTCCTGACTTTC	-	TRBV7-8	TRBJ2-6	TRBD1